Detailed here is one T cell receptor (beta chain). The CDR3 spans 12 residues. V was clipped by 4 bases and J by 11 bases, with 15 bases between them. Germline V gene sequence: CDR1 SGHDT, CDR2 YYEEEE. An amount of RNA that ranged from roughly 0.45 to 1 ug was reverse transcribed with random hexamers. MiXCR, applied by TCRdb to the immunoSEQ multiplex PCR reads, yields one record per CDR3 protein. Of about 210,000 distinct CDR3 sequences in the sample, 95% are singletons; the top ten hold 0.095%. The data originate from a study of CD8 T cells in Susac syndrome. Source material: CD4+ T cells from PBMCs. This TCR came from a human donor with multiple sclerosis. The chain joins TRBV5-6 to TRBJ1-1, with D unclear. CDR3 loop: CASSHGNLRAFF. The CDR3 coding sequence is TGTGCCAGCAGCCACGGGAACCTAAGGGCTTTCTTT.